Below, one T cell receptor (beta chain) is given with its context. A sample-barcoded 5' primer and a J-beta primer mix were used in a second PCR of roughly 7 to 12 cycles. In TCRdb, the 5' RACE reads were re-called with MiXCR into one record per CDR3 protein. The data contain around 1,900,000 distinct CDR3 sequences, more than 35% of them seen just once; the ten biggest clones take up around 23%. The CDR3 sequence is 14 residues long. Germline CDR1 is DFQATT and CDR2 is SNEGSKA (reference sequence). The ends were cut back, 3 bases at V and 8 bases at J, with 17 bases in the middle. The data were taken from a study of blood T cells in healthy people across ages.

This receptor was identified in a human donor in good health. What was sequenced was blood. The genes are TRBV20-1 and TRBJ2-1, with a tentative D call TRBD2 (5 bases). CDR3 in amino acids: CSASSQRYIYEQFF. In DNA, the CDR3 is TGCAGTGCTAGTAGCCAGCGGTATATCTATGAGCAGTTCTTC.